Below are 25 T cell receptor beta chains sequenced from a single sample in a study of blood T cell repertoires in COVID-19. Only in-frame clones appear in the TCRdb table, and some are missing; sequencing was by immunoSEQ multiplex PCR. Among 85,000 to 120,000 clones listed, more than 75% were seen once. Sequenced input: peripheral blood. The origin of the receptors is a human donor in a cohort sampled during active COVID-19.

V is TRBV9 and J is TRBJ1-2, with D tentatively TRBD1 (6 bases). The CDR3 is 14 amino acids. V was cut by 1 base and J by 6 bases, with 13 bases left in between. The germline CDR1 and CDR2 sequences are SGDLS and YYNGEE. The CDR3: CASSVTTGPNGYTF. CDR3 in DNA: TGTGCCAGCAGCGTAACGACAGGACCCAATGGCTACACCTTC.

The chain joins TRBV5-8 to TRBJ2-7, with D unresolved. CDR3 length equals 13 residues. Germline V gene sequence: CDR1 SGHTS, CDR2 YDEGEE. Trimming took 1 base from V and 2 from J, leaving 7 bases between them. CDR3 in DNA: TGTGCCAGCAGCTTGTGGCAGGCCTACGAGCAGTACTTC. Residues: CASSLWQAYEQYF.

The chain has TRBV11-3 and TRBJ2-1; perhaps TRBD1 as D (5 bases). The germline V and J ends were trimmed by 6 bases and 2 bases, with 11 bases remaining between them. Germline-derived CDR1 and CDR2 are SGHNT and YENEEA. The CDR3 totals 14 residues. The chain's CDR3 is CASSTSRAYNEQFF. The CDR3 DNA is TGTGCCAGCAGTACCTCCAGGGCCTACAATGAGCAGTTCTTC.

A single count supports this clone. V and J are TRBV7-8 and TRBJ1-4; 7 nucleotides agree with TRBD1. Germline CDR1 reads SGHVS; CDR2 reads FQNEAQ. The ends lost 5 bases at V and 7 bases at J; junction bases unmatched: 10. The CDR3 is 15 amino acids. CDR3 bases: TGTGCCAGCAGCGTTAGACAGGGAGGCTCTGAAAAACTGTTTTTT. Translated: CASSVRQGGSEKLFF.

This clone has only a few counts. The V and J genes are TRBV30 and TRBJ1-1; a possible D gene is TRBD1 (5 bases). The V and J ends lost 3 bases and 6 bases respectively, with 14 bases between them. This CDR3 comprises 13 residues. The germline gives CDR1 GTSNPN, CDR2 SVGIG (reference sequence). CDR3 amino acids: CAWRLGGFAEAFF. Here the CDR3 DNA reads TGTGCCTGGAGACTGGGGGGGTTTGCTGAAGCTTTCTTT.

V and J are TRBV5-1 and TRBJ1-2; D unclear. Trimming took 0 bases from V and 7 from J, leaving 13 bases between them. CDR1 is SGHRS, CDR2 YFSETQ, per germline. This CDR3 has 14 residues. CDR3 in amino acids: CASSLASPEGGYTF. In nucleotides, the CDR3 is TGCGCCAGCAGCTTGGCCTCGCCGGAGGGTGGCTACACCTTC.

The CDR3 coding sequence is TGTGCCAGCAGCTTTGTTCCCCGGACAGGGAGGCATGAGCAGTTCTTC. This codes for CASSFVPRTGRHEQFF. The J gene is TRBJ2-1, the V gene TRBV7-2; 8 bases map to TRBD1. With V trimmed by 3 bases and J by 8 bases, 12 bases remained unmatched. This CDR3 contains 16 residues. The germline V gene encodes CDR1 SGHTA and CDR2 FQGNSA.

V usage is TRBV19 and J usage is TRBJ1-2; 11 positions match TRBD1. The germline V gene encodes CDR1 LNHDA and CDR2 SQIVND (reference sequence). V was pared by 5 bases and J by 3 bases, with 5 bases of the junction left unmatched. This CDR3 is 15 amino acids long. The CDR3 bases are TGTGCCAGTAGTTTCGGGGGACAGGGGGACTATGGCTACACCTTC. Its protein product is CASSFGGQGDYGYTF.

The chain uses TRBV11-3 and TRBJ2-3, with a possible D match to TRBD1 (6 bases). This CDR3 has 16 residues. Trimming removed 5 bases from V and 0 bases from J, with 15 bases in between. Germline CDR1 and CDR2: SGHNT and YENEEA. The CDR3 nucleotides read TGTGCCAGCAGCCAACAGGGCCAACTTAGCACAGATACGCAGTATTTT. Translating it yields CASSQQGQLSTDTQYF.

V gene TRBV18 combines with J gene TRBJ2-3; 7 bases are a match to TRBD1. Losses at the gene ends were 2 bases for V and 10 bases for J; bases not matched to a gene: 3. Germline CDR1 and CDR2: KGHSH and LQKENI. The length of the CDR3 is 12 residues. The CDR3 protein is CASSPDRVAQYF. The CDR3 coding sequence is TGTGCCAGCTCACCAGACAGGGTGGCGCAGTATTTT.

V is TRBV3-1 (or the pseudogene TRBV3-2) and J is TRBJ2-5; a possible D gene is TRBD1 (6 bases). CDR3 length: 15 amino acids. V lost 4 bases and J 2 bases, leaving 14 bases between the germline ends. Germline-derived CDR1 and CDR2 are LGHDT and YNNKEL (reference sequence). The CDR3 reads CASSRDVGQQETQYF. The DNA for the CDR3 is TGTGCCAGCAGCCGAGACGTAGGACAGCAAGAGACCCAGTACTTC.

The gene calls are TRBV12-3 or TRBV12-4 and TRBJ1-2; 7 bases fit TRBD1. V shed 3 bases, J shed 8 bases, and the junction held 3 bases outside the gene matches. The CDR3 has 12 residues. The CDR3 DNA is TGTGCCAGCAGTTTCGGACAGGAGGGCTACACCTTC. Its translation is CASSFGQEGYTF.

V usage is TRBV28 and J usage is TRBJ2-7; TRBD1 might be the D (5 bases). V lost 3 bases and J lost 9, with 15 bases in between. There are 13 residues in the CDR3. CDR1 is MDHEN, CDR2 SYDVKM, per germline. The CDR3 sequence is CASSLLQGNVQYF. The CDR3 DNA is TGTGCCAGCAGTTTGCTGCAGGGAAATGTGCAGTACTTC.

The V call is TRBV6-2 or TRBV6-3, the J call TRBJ2-3; TRBD2 matches 8 bases. CDR3 size: 17 residues. Germline CDR1 reads MNHEY; CDR2 reads SVGEGT. J gave up 3 bases and V 0 bases, and 8 bases lay outside the gene matches. CDR3 residues: CASSYSSLSGGTDTQYF. DNA of the CDR3: TGTGCCAGCAGTTACTCGAGTTTGTCGGGGGGGACAGATACGCAGTATTTT.

The V call is TRBV7-2, the J call TRBJ1-2; D might be TRBD1 (6 bases). The CDR3 is 19 amino acids. The germline gives CDR1 SGHTA, CDR2 FQGNSA. The V end lost 5 bases, the J end lost 0 bases, and 25 bases lay between the germline ends. CDR3 protein: CASSVTNRDPRGTNYGYTF. CDR3 in DNA: TGTGCCAGCAGCGTAACGAACCGGGACCCAAGGGGGACTAACTATGGCTACACCTTC.

J is TRBJ2-7 and V is TRBV18; a possible D gene is TRBD1 (6 bases). CDR3 length: 15 residues. The germline V gene encodes CDR1 KGHSH and CDR2 LQKENI. Deletions cut 4 bases from V and 6 bases from J, with 19 bases between. CDR3 sequence reads: CASSRTGLVGSEQYF. CDR3 coding DNA: TGTGCCAGCTCACGAACAGGGTTGGTGGGGAGCGAGCAGTACTTC.

This sequence joins TRBV2 and TRBJ2-3; TRBD1 aligns across 7 bases. The CDR3 spans 14 residues. The germline V gene encodes CDR1 SNHLY and CDR2 FYNNEI. V dropped 4 bases and J dropped 5; count of bases not matched to a gene: 6. CDR3 region: CASSGEGGGDTQYF. CDR3 sequence (DNA): TGTGCCAGCAGTGGAGAAGGGGGCGGAGATACGCAGTATTTT.

This chain uses TRBV19 with TRBJ2-3, with TRBD1 matching over 10 bases. The germline CDR1 and CDR2 sequences are LNHDA and SQIVND (reference sequence). V was pared by 3 bases and J by 4 bases, with 4 bases of the junction left unmatched. The CDR3 runs 15 residues. The CDR3 is CASSIGTGAADTQYF. CDR3 DNA sequence: TGTGCCAGTAGTATCGGGACAGGGGCAGCAGATACGCAGTATTTT.

A single count supports this clone. CDR3: CASSMGDSYGYTF. Written as DNA, the CDR3 is TGTGCCAGTAGTATGGGGGACAGCTATGGCTACACCTTC. This chain links TRBV19 with TRBJ1-2, with 7 bases that match TRBD1. V was pared by 3 bases and J by 4 bases, with 2 bases of the junction left unmatched. CDR3 size: 13 residues. Germline CDR1 reads LNHDA; CDR2 reads SQIVND (reference sequence).

The gene calls are TRBV5-1 and TRBJ2-3, with D perhaps TRBD2 (6 bases). CDR1 is SGHRS and CDR2 is YFSETQ in the germline V gene. This CDR3 is 13 amino acids long. Trimming stripped 6 bases from V and 0 bases from J, with 8 bases between. The CDR3 DNA is TGCGCCAGCATGGGGACTAGCACAGATACGCAGTATTTT. Its translation: CASMGTSTDTQYF.

The V gene is TRBV5-1, the J gene TRBJ2-5; 7 nucleotides match TRBD1. The ends lost 4 bases at V and 2 bases at J; junction bases unmatched: 5. The CDR3 contains 14 residues. The germline V gene encodes CDR1 SGHRS and CDR2 YFSETQ. Here the CDR3 DNA reads TGCGCCAGCAGCGTGGGACAGACTCAAGAGACCCAGTACTTC. It encodes CASSVGQTQETQYF.

V gene TRBV5-1 combines with J gene TRBJ1-4; tentatively, D is TRBD1 (6 bases). The CDR3 runs 16 residues. Trimming cost V 2 bases and J 5 bases, with 16 bases left between them. From germline, CDR1 is SGHRS and CDR2 YFSETQ. CDR3 nucleotides: TGCGCCAGCAGCTTTGGCACAGCGGGACACAATGAAAAACTGTTTTTT. This translates into CASSFGTAGHNEKLFF.

V usage is TRBV3-1 (or the pseudogene TRBV3-2) and J usage is TRBJ2-3, with 10 bases matching TRBD2. Unmatched junction bases numbered 7, after V lost 4 bases and J lost 0 bases. CDR3 length: 17 amino acids. Germline loops: CDR1 LGHDT, CDR2 YNNKEL (reference sequence). Written as DNA, the CDR3 is TGTGCCAGCAGCCCAGTGGCACTAGCGGGGAGCACAGATACGCAGTATTTT. This sequence encodes CASSPVALAGSTDTQYF.

The chain employs TRBV25-1 and TRBJ1-4; D perhaps matches TRBD1 (6 bases). Germline assignment: CDR1 MGHDK and CDR2 SYGVNS. There are 14 residues in the CDR3. V lost 4 bases, J lost 4 bases, and 10 bases lay in between. The CDR3 is CASSAGHNNEKLFF. CDR3 nucleotides: TGTGCCAGCAGTGCGGGACACAATAATGAAAAACTGTTTTTT.

The chain uses TRBV14 and TRBJ1-1, with D perhaps TRBD1 (5 bases). Trimming took off 3 bases at V and 1 base at J, with 15 bases between the two ends. CDR3 length equals 16 residues. CDR1 is SGHDN, CDR2 FVKESK, per germline. The CDR3 sequence: CASSHREGRGNTEAFF. DNA of the CDR3: TGTGCCAGCAGCCATCGGGAGGGGAGGGGGAACACTGAAGCTTTCTTT.